This entry features one TCR beta chain sequence. This entry belongs to a study of T-cell memory formation after mild COVID-19. Germline V CDR1 and CDR2: SQVTM, ANQGSEA. Trimming stripped 4 bases from V and 3 bases from J, with 12 bases between. The CDR3 spans 14 residues. TCRdb recomputed calls from the 5' RACE reads with MiXCR, one row per CDR3 protein. The table records 160,000 or so distinct CDR3 sequences, roughly a third of them present only once. The sequence came from an adult woman who had mild COVID-19 (a few samples of this study predate the infection). Cell type and time point are not known. This chain joins TRBV29-1 and TRBJ2-2, with D maybe TRBD2 (6 bases). Material: PBMCs or a T cell subset sorted from them (not recorded which). CDR3 protein: CSVARDSHTGELFF. CDR3 sequence (DNA): TGCAGCGTTGCTCGGGACTCTCACACCGGGGAGCTGTTTTTT.